The clone carrying this TCR beta chain has at least ten counts. Its specificity is unknown. Amplification of TCR beta CDR3 regions used RNA as the template. RT-PCR in the first round (using the HTBI primer set) targeted the TCR CDR3. TCRdb reanalysed the multiplex PCR reads using MiXCR and keeps one entry per CDR3 protein. Of about 600,000 distinct CDR3 sequences listed, approximately 15% are singletons. This sample stems from a study of T cells in Graves' hyperthyroidism and ophthalmopathy. Overall study results and limits: Ophthalmopathy could be told apart from stable hyperthyroidism with a 13 V-J model. Most expanded thyroid clonotypes above 0.001 recurred in blood.

With duration under 3 months, ophthalmopathy was active: Clinical Activity Score at least 3, NOSPECS at least 4. Lactation, pregnancy, other autoimmune disease or uncontrolled infection led to exclusion of patients. The TCR comes from a woman aged 18 to 35 with Graves' ophthalmopathy. Sequencing was performed on blood.

The CDR3 sequence is CASSSLGGTGGGEQYF. The CDR3 bases are TGTGCCAGCAGTTCCCTCGGGGGGACAGGGGGTGGCGAGCAGTACTTC. The chain links TRBV28 to TRBJ2-7; 11 nucleotides align to TRBD1. The germline gives CDR1 MDHEN, CDR2 SYDVKM. V gave up 4 bases and J gave up 6 bases; unmatched junction bases: 11. The CDR3 has 16 amino acids.